The 11 T cell receptor beta chains listed next were all sequenced from one sample in a study of PD-1 blockade in classical Hodgkin lymphoma. Time point reported: newly diagnosed, previously untreated cHL patient sample. Magnetic negative selection, applied to thawed PBMCs, was used to isolate the CD8+ T cells. Profiling relied on immunoSEQ multiplex PCR, and the TCRdb table lists in-frame clones only, not all of them. The sample lists some 5,400 clones, 85% to 90% seen once, with over 13% in the top ten. The sequencing sample was made of CD8+ T cells from blood. The receptor source for this set is a human donor with classical Hodgkin lymphoma.

The chain carries TRBV6-5 and TRBJ1-2; TRBD1 is a possible D gene (5 bases). The germline CDR1 and CDR2 sequences are MNHEY and SVGAGI. Between the trimmed V and J ends, which lost 0 bases and 3 bases, there was a span of 14 bases. This CDR3 has 16 residues. The CDR3 nucleotides are TGTGCCAGCAGTTACTCGAAGATTCAGGGAGACTATGGCTACACCTTC. Encoded protein: CASSYSKIQGDYGYTF.

V gene TRBV5-8 combines with J gene TRBJ2-7, with unresolved D. CDR1 SGHTS and CDR2 YDEGEE come from the germline V gene. Trimming shortened V by 1 base and J by 1 base, and 12 bases separated the two germline ends. This CDR3 region has 15 residues. This chain's CDR3 is CASSLMAETSYEQYF. The CDR3, as DNA: TGTGCCAGCAGCTTGATGGCGGAGACGTCCTACGAGCAGTACTTC.

The chain employs TRBV5-6 and TRBJ2-1, with 7 bases aligning to TRBD2. With V trimmed by 7 bases and J by 5 bases, 12 bases remained unmatched. The CDR3 is 15 amino acids. Germline loops: CDR1 SGHDT, CDR2 YYEEEE. CDR3 bases: TGTGCCAGCGCCTCCGGGGGGTACGTGGACAATGAGCAGTTCTTC. This codes for CASASGGYVDNEQFF.

This chain uses TRBV21-1 with TRBJ2-3; TRBD2 is the table's D call, not checked against the DNA. TRBV21-1 is a pseudogene. The CDR3 loop spans 20 amino acids. The CDR3 DNA is TGTGCCAGCAGCGATGGATCGGCCCCCCTACTATACACACACGCAGATACGCAGTATTTT. It specifies CASSDGSAPLLYTHADTQYF.

This clone was recorded once. J is TRBJ2-1 and V is TRBV27, with D perhaps matching TRBD1 or TRBD2 (5 bases each). Germline lookup yields CDR1 MNHEY and CDR2 SMNVEV (reference sequence). Deletions cut 4 bases from V and 2 bases from J, with 12 bases between. The CDR3 runs to 15 residues. CDR3 sequence (DNA): TGTGCCAGCAGTTCCCGGGGACCCACCTACAATGAGCAGTTCTTC. Translating it yields CASSSRGPTYNEQFF.

The sample holds one count of this clone. V usage is TRBV11-2 and J usage is TRBJ2-5; TRBD2 aligns across 7 bases. V was pared by 6 bases and J by 3 bases, with 7 bases of the junction left unmatched. There are 14 residues in the CDR3. The germline V gene has CDR1 SGHAT and CDR2 FQNNGV. The CDR3 nucleotides read TGTGCCAGCAGTGGGAGGGGATACAAAGAGACCCAGTACTTC. Amino acids: CASSGRGYKETQYF.

The CDR3 reads CASSPGTGAGELFF. The CDR3 region has the DNA TGTGCCAGCAGCCCCGGGACAGGGGCCGGGGAGCTGTTTTTT. J is TRBJ2-2 and V is TRBV5-4; TRBD1 agrees at 10 bases. The CDR3 has 14 amino acids. Losses at the gene ends were 4 bases for V and 6 bases for J; bases not matched to a gene: 3. Germline-derived CDR1 and CDR2 are SGHNT and YYREEE (reference sequence).

The chain employs TRBV5-6 and TRBJ2-1; D is ambiguous. The CDR3 is 14 residues long. Germline V gene lookup returns CDR1 SGHDT and CDR2 YYEEEE. Trimming took 0 bases from V and 7 from J, leaving 11 bases between them. CDR3 protein: CASSLGALKNEQFF. In DNA, the CDR3 is TGTGCCAGCAGCTTGGGGGCGCTTAAGAATGAGCAGTTCTTC.

V gene TRBV5-1 combines with J gene TRBJ2-7, with D hard to call. Germline V gene lookup returns CDR1 SGHRS and CDR2 YFSETQ. CDR3 length equals 11 residues. V was trimmed by 0 bases and J by 5 bases, leaving 3 bases between them. As DNA, the CDR3 is TGCGCCAGCAGCTTGGCGGACGAGCAGTACTTC. It codes for CASSLADEQYF.

This chain connects TRBV7-9 to TRBJ1-1; weak D call: TRBD1 (6 bases). The V end was cut by 3 bases, the J end by 4 bases, with 9 bases between. CDR1 is SEHNR, CDR2 FQNEAQ, per germline (reference sequence). CDR3 size: 13 residues. The DNA for the CDR3 is TGTGCCAGCAGCTTGAAAGGGGGCACTGAAGCTTTCTTT. Its protein is CASSLKGGTEAFF.

V and J are TRBV6-1 and TRBJ2-5; TRBD1 matches at 8 bases. The DNA end is a closer match to TRBJ2-7, so the J assignment may be wrong. Germline-derived CDR1 and CDR2 are MNHNS and SASEGT. The CDR3 length is 15 residues. In DNA form, the CDR3 reads TGTGCCAGCAGTGAAGGAACAGGGGGCTCCTACGAGCAGTACTTC. Translation: CASSEGTGGSYEQYF.